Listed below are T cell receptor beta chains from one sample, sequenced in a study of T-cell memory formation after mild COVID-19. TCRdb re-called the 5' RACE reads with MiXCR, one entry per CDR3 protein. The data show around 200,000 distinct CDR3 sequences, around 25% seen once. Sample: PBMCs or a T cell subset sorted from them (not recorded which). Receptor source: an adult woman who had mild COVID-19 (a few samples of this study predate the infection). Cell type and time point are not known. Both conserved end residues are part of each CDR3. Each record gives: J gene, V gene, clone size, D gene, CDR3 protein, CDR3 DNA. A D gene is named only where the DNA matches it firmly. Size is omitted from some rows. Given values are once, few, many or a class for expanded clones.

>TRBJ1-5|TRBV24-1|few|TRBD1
CATSSQGGGNQPQHF
TGTGCCACCAGCTCACAGGGGGGGGGCAATCAGCCCCAGCATTTT
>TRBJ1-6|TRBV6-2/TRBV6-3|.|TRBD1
CASSAETGTGDNSPLHF
TGTGCCAGCAGTGCCGAGACCGGGACAGGGGATAATTCACCCCTCCACTTT
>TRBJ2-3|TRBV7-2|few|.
CASSLAFAQNTQYF
TGTGCCAGCAGCTTAGCGTTCGCACAGAATACGCAGTATTTT
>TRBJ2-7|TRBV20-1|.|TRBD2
CSARDAALAGPPYEQYF
TGCAGTGCTAGAGATGCGGCACTAGCGGGACCCCCCTACGAGCAGTACTTC
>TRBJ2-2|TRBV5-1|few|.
CASRGTYYTGELFF
TGCGCCAGCAGAGGGACATATTACACCGGGGAGCTGTTTTTT
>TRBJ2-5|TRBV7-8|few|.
CASSLIWGEETQYF
TGTGCCAGCAGCTTAATCTGGGGGGAAGAGACCCAGTACTTC
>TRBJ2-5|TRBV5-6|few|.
CASSYRQVQETQYF
TGTGCCAGCAGCTACCGACAGGTCCAAGAGACCCAGTACTTC
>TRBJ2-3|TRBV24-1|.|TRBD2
CATSDRWTSGGTDTQYF
TGTGCCACCAGTGATCGGTGGACTAGCGGGGGGACAGATACGCAGTATTTT
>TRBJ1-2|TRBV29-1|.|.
CSVEDLSAGDGYTF
TGCAGCGTTGAAGATCTTTCGGCAGGTGATGGCTACACCTTC
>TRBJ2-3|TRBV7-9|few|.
CAFQGTDTQYF
TGTGCATTTCAAGGGACAGATACGCAGTATTTT
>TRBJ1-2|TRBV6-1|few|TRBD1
CASIRRDSYYGYTF
TGTGCCAGCATTCGCCGGGACAGCTACTATGGCTACACCTTC
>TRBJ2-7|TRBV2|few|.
CASSDIYEQYF
TGTGCCAGCAGTGATATCTACGAGCAGTACTTC
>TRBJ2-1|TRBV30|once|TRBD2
CAWTGTSGFYSYNEQFF
TGTGCCTGGACCGGGACTAGCGGCTTTTACTCCTACAATGAGCAGTTCTTC
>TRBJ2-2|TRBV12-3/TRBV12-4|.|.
CASSLVGWHTGELFF
TGTGCCAGCAGTTTAGTGGGCTGGCACACCGGGGAGCTGTTTTTT
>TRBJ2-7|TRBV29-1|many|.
CSARTGLSYEQYF
TGCAGCGCCAGGACCGGGCTCTCCTACGAGCAGTACTTC
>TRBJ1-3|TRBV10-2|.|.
CASSESGSSGNTIYF
TGCGCCAGCAGTGAGTCCGGCAGCTCTGGAAACACCATATATTTT
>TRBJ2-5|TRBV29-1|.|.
CSVEGRGLGETQYF
TGCAGCGTTGAAGGCAGGGGATTAGGAGAGACCCAGTACTTC
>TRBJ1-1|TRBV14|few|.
CASSQVPTEAFF
TGTGCCAGCAGCCAAGTCCCCACTGAAGCTTTCTTT
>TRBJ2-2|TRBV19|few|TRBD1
CASIDATGAGANTGELFF
TGTGCCAGTATAGACGCAACAGGGGCTGGGGCGAACACCGGGGAGCTGTTTTTT
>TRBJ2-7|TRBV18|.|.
CASSPRLTEYEQYF
TGTGCCAGCTCACCACGGTTGACTGAGTACGAGCAGTACTTC
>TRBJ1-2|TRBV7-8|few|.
CASSHKRGSGYTF
TGTGCCAGCAGTCACAAGCGGGGTAGTGGCTACACCTTC
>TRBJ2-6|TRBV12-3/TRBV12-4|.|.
CASGVMGANVLTF
TGTGCCAGCGGAGTGATGGGGGCCAACGTCCTGACTTTC
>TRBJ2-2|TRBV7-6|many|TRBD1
CASSFGTGSTGELFF
TGTGCCAGCAGCTTTGGGACAGGAAGCACCGGGGAGCTGTTTTTT
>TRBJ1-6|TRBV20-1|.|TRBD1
CSARNRGNSPLHF
TGCAGTGCTCGTAACAGGGGGAATTCACCCCTCCACTTT
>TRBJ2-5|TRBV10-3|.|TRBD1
CAISGDRGFSNDVETQYF
TGTGCCATCAGTGGGGACAGGGGATTCTCAAACGACGTGGAGACCCAGTACTTC
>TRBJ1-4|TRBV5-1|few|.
CASSFFGAQNEKLFF
TGCGCCAGCAGCTTTTTCGGGGCTCAAAATGAAAAACTGTTTTTT
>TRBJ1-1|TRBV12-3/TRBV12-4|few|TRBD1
CASSSTGRTEAFF
TGTGCCAGCAGTTCGACAGGGAGGACTGAAGCTTTCTTT
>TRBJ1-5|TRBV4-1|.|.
CASSQDPAADQPQHF
TGCGCCAGCAGCCAAGATCCGGCAGCGGATCAGCCCCAGCATTTT
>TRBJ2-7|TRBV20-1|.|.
CSAMPGSHEQYF
TGCAGTGCTATGCCGGGATCTCACGAGCAGTACTTC
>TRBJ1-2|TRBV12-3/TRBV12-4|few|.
CASSLSSGYTF
TGTGCCAGCAGTTTAAGCTCTGGCTACACCTTC
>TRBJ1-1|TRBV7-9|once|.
CASHPGQGWTEAFF
TGTGCCAGTCATCCAGGGCAGGGATGGACTGAAGCTTTCTTT
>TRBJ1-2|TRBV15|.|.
CATSRDGGIYTF
TGTGCCACCAGCAGAGATGGGGGAATCTACACCTTC
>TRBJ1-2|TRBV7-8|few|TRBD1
CASSLDRGAGYTF
TGTGCCAGCAGCTTAGACAGGGGGGCAGGCTACACCTTC
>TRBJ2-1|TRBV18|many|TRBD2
CASSPLAGSYNEQFF
TGTGCCAGCTCACCGCTAGCGGGATCATACAATGAGCAGTTCTTC
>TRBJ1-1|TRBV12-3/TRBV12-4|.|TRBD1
CASSPTGGGNTEAFF
TGTGCCAGCAGTCCAACAGGGGGCGGGAACACTGAAGCTTTCTTT
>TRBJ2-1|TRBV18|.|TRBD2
CASSPPTSGLSYNEQFF
TGTGCCAGCTCACCTCCGACTAGCGGGTTGAGCTACAATGAGCAGTTCTTC
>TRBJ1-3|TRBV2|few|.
CASSEEAGNTIYF
TGTGCCAGCAGTGAAGAAGCCGGAAACACCATATATTTT
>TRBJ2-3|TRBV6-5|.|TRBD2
CASSYSLAGGSDTQYF
TGTGCCAGCAGTTACTCTTTAGCGGGGGGTTCAGATACGCAGTATTTT
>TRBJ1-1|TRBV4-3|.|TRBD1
CASSQEYRGLTEAFF
TGCGCCAGCAGCCAAGAATACAGGGGGCTGACTGAAGCTTTCTTT
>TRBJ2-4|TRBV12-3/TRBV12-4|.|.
CASSETGGGNIQYF
TGTGCCAGCAGTGAGACAGGTGGGGGGAACATTCAGTACTTC
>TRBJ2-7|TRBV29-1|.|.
CSVTRADYEQYF
TGCAGCGTTACCCGGGCCGACTACGAGCAGTACTTC
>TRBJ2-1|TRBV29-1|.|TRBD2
CSVELAGVDSYNEQFF
TGCAGCGTTGAACTAGCGGGAGTTGATTCCTACAATGAGCAGTTCTTC
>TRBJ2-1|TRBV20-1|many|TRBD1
CSERRQGGNEQFF
TGCAGCGAGAGGAGACAGGGTGGGAATGAGCAGTTCTTC
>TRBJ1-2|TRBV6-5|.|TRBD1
CASSLTSYRGAYGYTF
TGTGCCAGCAGTTTAACCTCTTACAGGGGTGCCTATGGCTACACCTTC